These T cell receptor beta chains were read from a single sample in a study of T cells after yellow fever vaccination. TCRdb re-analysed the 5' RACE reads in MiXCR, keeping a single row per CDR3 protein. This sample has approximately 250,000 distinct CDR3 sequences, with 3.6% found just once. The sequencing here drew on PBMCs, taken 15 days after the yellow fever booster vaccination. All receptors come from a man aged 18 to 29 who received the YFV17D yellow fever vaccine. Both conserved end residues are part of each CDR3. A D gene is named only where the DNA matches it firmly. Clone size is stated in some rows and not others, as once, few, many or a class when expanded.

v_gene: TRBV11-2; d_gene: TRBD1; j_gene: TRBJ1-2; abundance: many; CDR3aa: CASSLDRGSGYGYTF; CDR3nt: TGTGCCAGCAGCTTGGACAGGGGGAGCGGCTATGGCTACACCTTC
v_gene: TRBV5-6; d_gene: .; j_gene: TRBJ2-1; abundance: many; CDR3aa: CASSFLLFNEQFF; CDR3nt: TGTGCCAGCAGCTTCTTGTTGTTCAATGAGCAGTTCTTC
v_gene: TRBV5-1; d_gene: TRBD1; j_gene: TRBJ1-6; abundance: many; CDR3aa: CASSFDRGSSPLHF; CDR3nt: TGCGCCAGCAGCTTCGACAGGGGGAGTTCACCCCTCCACTTT
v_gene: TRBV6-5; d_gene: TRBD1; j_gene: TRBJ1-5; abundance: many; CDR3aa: CASSYRGTGGQPQHF; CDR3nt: TGTGCCAGCAGTTACAGGGGGACAGGTGGGCAGCCCCAGCATTTT
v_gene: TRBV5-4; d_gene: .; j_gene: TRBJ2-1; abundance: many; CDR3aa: CASSRTWTLSSYNEQFF; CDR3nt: TGTGCCAGCAGCCGGACATGGACCTTAAGCTCCTACAATGAGCAGTTCTTC
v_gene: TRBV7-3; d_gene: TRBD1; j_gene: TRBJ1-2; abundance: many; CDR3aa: CASSDPDRDPDGYTF; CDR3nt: TGTGCCAGCAGCGACCCCGACAGGGATCCCGATGGCTACACCTTC
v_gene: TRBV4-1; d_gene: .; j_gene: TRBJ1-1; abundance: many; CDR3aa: CASSRQTNTEAFF; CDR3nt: TGCGCCAGCAGCCGGCAGACGAACACTGAAGCTTTCTTT
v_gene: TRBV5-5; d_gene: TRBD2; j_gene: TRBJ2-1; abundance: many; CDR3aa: CASSSIAGALHNEQFF; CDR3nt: TGTGCCAGCAGCTCGATAGCGGGGGCCCTTCACAATGAGCAGTTCTTC
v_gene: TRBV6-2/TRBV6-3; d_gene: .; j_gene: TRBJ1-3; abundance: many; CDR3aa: CASSPRVGNTIYF; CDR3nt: TGTGCCAGCAGTCCCCGTGTCGGAAACACCATATATTTT
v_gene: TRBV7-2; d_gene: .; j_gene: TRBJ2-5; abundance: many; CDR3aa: CASSPGSRPETQYF; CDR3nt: TGTGCCAGCAGCCCCGGGTCGCGCCCAGAGACCCAGTACTTC
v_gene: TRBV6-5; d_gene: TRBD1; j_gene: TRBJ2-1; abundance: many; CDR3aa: CASSGGRPNEQFF; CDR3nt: TGTGCCAGCTCAGGGGGCCGACCCAATGAGCAGTTCTTC
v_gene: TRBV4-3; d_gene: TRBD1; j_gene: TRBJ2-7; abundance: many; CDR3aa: CASSPGTEGREQYF; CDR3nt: TGCGCCAGCAGCCCCGGGACAGAGGGTAGAGAGCAGTACTTC
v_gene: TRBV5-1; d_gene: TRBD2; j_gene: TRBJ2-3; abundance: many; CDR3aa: CASGLAGVWDTQYF; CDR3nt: TGCGCCAGCGGACTAGCGGGGGTTTGGGATACGCAGTATTTT
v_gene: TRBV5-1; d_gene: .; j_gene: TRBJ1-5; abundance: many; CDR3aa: CASSLGPQGEGQPQHF; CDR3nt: TGCGCCAGCAGCTTGGGCCCCCAGGGAGAGGGTCAGCCCCAGCATTTT
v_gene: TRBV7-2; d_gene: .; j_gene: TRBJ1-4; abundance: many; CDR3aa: CASSLEADEKLFF; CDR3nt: TGTGCCAGCAGCTTAGAGGCCGATGAAAAACTGTTTTTT
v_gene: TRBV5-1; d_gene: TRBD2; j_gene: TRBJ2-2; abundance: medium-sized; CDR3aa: CASSPFGTSGGGTGELFF; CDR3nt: TGCGCCAGCAGCCCCTTCGGGACTAGCGGGGGAGGAACCGGGGAGCTGTTTTTT
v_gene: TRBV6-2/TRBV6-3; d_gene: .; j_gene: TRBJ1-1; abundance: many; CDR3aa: CASSYSALAFF; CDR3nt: TGTGCCAGCAGTTATTCCGCACTTGCTTTCTTT
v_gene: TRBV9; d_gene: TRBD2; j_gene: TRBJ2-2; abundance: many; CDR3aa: CASSPERGGLTGELFF; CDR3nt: TGTGCCAGCAGCCCAGAGCGGGGGGGCCTCACCGGGGAGCTGTTTTTT
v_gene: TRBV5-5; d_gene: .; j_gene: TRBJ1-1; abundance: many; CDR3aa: CASSARTDPLKEAFF; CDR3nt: TGTGCCAGCAGCGCGAGGACAGATCCTCTTAAGGAAGCTTTCTTT
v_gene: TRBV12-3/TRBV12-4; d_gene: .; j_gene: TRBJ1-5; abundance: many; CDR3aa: CASSLEGIGGRTVRSLGTQHF; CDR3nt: TGTGCCAGCAGTTTAGAGGGGATTGGGGGGAGGACAGTAAGATCGCTGGGGACCCAGCATTTT
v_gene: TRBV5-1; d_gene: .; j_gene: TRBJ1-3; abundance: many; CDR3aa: CASTAGVENTIYF; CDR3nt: TGCGCCAGCACCGCAGGGGTGGAAAACACCATATATTTT
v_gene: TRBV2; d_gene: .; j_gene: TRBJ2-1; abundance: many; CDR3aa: CASTGGKTYNEQFF; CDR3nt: TGTGCCAGCACCGGGGGAAAAACCTACAATGAGCAGTTCTTC
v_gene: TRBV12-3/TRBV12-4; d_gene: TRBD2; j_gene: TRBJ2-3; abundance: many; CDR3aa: CVNERGPADTQYF; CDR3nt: TGTGTCAACGAGCGGGGGCCAGCAGATACGCAGTATTTT
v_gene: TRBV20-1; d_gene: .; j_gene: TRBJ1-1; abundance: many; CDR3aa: CSVPGLGTEAFF; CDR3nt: TGCAGTGTTCCGGGGTTGGGCACTGAAGCTTTCTTT
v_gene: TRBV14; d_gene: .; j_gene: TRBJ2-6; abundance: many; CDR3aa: CASSLHSGANVLTF; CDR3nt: TGTGCCAGCAGTTTACATTCTGGGGCCAACGTCCTGACTTTC
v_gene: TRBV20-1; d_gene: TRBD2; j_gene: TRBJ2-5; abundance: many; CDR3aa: CSASILAGETQYF; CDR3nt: TGCAGTGCTAGCATACTAGCGGGAGAGACCCAGTACTTC
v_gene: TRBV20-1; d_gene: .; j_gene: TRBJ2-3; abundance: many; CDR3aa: CSASPWRGNTDTQYF; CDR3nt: TGCAGTGCTAGCCCTTGGCGCGGGAACACAGATACGCAGTATTTT
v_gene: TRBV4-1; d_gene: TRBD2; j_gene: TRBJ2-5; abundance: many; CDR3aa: CASSQVERGETQYF; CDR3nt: TGCGCCAGCAGCCAAGTTGAGCGGGGGGAGACCCAGTACTTC
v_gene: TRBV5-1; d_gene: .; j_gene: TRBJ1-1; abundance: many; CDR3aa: CASRIGREAFF; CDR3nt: TGCGCCAGCAGAATAGGGCGTGAAGCTTTCTTT
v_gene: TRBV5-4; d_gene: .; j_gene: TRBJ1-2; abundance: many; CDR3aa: CASSLFWGGVYGYTF; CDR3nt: TGTGCCAGCAGCTTGTTCTGGGGAGGGGTCTATGGCTACACCTTC
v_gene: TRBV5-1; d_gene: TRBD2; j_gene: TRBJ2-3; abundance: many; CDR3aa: CASSLGTSGAPGTDTQYF; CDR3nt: TGCGCCAGCAGCTTGGGGACTAGCGGGGCGCCCGGTACAGATACGCAGTATTTT
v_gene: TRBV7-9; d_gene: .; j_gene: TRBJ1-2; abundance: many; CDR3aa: CASSFGRGPNYGYTF; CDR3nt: TGTGCCAGCAGCTTCGGACGAGGTCCTAACTATGGCTACACCTTC
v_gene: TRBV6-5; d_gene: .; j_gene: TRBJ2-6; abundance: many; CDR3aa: CAIGQGYTGANVLTF; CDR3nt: TGTGCCATTGGCCAGGGATATACCGGGGCCAACGTCCTGACTTTC
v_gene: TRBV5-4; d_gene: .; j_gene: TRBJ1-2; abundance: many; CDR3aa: CASSLEAGFGYTF; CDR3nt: TGTGCCAGCAGCTTGGAGGCAGGGTTTGGCTACACCTTC
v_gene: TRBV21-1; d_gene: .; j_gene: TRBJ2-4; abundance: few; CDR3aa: CASSNKKAKNIQYF; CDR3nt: TGTGCCAGCAGCAACAAGAAAGCCAAAAACATTCAGTACTTC
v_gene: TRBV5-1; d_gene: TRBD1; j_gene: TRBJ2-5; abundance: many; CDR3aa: CASSSGTGGGETQYF; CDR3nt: TGCGCCAGCAGCTCCGGGACAGGGGGCGGTGAGACCCAGTACTTC
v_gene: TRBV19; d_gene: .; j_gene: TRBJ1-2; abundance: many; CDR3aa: CASSTNSRRRGYTF; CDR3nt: TGTGCCAGTAGTACCAACTCCCGGCGGCGGGGCTACACCTTC
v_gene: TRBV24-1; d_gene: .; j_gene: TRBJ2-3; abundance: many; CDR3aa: CATSDSGVYTQYF; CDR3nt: TGTGCCACCAGTGATTCCGGGGTCTATACGCAGTATTTT
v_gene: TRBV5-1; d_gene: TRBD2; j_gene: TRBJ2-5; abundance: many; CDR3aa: CASSLGSSGKETQYF; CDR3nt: TGCGCCAGCAGCTTGGGTTCTAGCGGGAAAGAGACCCAGTACTTC
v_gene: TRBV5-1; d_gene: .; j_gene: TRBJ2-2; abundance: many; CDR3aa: CASSLQGTGELFF; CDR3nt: TGTGCCAGCAGTTTACAGGGAACCGGGGAGCTGTTTTTT
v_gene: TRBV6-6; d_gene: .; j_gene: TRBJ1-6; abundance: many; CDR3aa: CASRGSGNSPLHF; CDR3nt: TGTGCCAGCAGGGGAAGTGGGAATTCACCCCTCCACTTT
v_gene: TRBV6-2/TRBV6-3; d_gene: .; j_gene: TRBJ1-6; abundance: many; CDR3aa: CASRDPNSPLHF; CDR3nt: TGTGCCAGCAGGGACCCTAATTCACCCCTCCACTTT
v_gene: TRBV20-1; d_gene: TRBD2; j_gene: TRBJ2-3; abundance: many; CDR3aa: CSAKGLAGDTDTQYF; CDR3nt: TGCAGTGCTAAGGGACTAGCGGGGGACACAGATACGCAGTATTTT
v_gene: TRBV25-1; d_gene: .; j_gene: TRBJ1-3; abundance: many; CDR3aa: CASSYGYTIYF; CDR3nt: TGTGCCAGCAGTTATGGTTACACCATATATTTT
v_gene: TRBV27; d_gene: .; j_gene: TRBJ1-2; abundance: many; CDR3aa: CASSFRDPAVRGYTF; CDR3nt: TGTGCCAGCAGTTTCCGGGACCCAGCAGTACGGGGCTACACCTTC
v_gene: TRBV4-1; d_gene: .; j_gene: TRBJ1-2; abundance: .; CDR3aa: CASRPLFGSGDYGYTF; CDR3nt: TGCGCCAGCAGACCCCTCTTTGGCTCAGGGGACTATGGCTACACCTTC
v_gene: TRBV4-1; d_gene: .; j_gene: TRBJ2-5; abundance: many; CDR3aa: CASSQGLGGSVETQYF; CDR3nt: TGCGCCAGCAGCCAGGGCCTCGGTGGAAGCGTAGAGACCCAGTACTTC
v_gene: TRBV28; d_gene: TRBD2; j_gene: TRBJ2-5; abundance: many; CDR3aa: CASRKSGGTTKETQYF; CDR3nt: TGTGCCAGCAGAAAATCAGGCGGGACTACCAAAGAGACCCAGTACTTC
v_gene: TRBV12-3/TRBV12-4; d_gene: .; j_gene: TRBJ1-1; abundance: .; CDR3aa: CASSPGGGVNTEAFF; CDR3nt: TGTGCCAGCAGCCCTGGGGGGGGGGTGAACACTGAAGCTTTCTTT
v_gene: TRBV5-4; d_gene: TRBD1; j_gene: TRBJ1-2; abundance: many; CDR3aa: CASSIQGSYGYTF; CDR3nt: TGTGCCAGCAGCATACAGGGGAGCTATGGCTACACCTTC
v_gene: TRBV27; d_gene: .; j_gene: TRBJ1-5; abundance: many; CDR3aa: CASSPVGLLSNQPQHF; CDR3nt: TGTGCCAGCAGTCCCGTAGGGCTCCTCAGCAATCAGCCCCAGCATTTT
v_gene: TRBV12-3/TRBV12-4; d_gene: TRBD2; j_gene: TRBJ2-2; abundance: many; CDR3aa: CASMVLGTIETGELFF; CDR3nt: TGTGCCAGCATGGTTCTAGGGACTATCGAAACCGGGGAGCTGTTTTTT
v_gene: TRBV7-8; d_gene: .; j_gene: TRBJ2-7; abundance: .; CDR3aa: CASSPDNYEQYF; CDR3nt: TGTGCCAGCAGCCCCGACAACTACGAGCAGTACTTC
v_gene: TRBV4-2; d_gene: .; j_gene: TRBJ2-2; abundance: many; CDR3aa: CASTDLDSGTPGELFF; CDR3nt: TGTGCCAGCACGGACTTAGACAGCGGAACACCCGGGGAGCTGTTTTTT